A single sample is the source of the 23 T cell receptor beta chains below, sequenced in a study of cytomegalovirus exposure and HLA in healthy donors. PCR primers comprised 60 Vbeta and 13 Jbeta primers. TCRdb's table, derived via immunoSEQ multiplex PCR, lists solely in-frame clones and lacks some. The sample comprises 150,000 or so clones, 80% of which are singletons, and about 5% rests with the top ten. The source material was PBMCs. The receptors were sampled from a woman aged 45-65 years in good health and CMV-seropositive.

The chain has TRBV19 and TRBJ2-7; TRBD2 matches at 8 bases. The CDR3 has 15 residues. Germline V CDR1 and CDR2: LNHDA, SQIVND (reference sequence). Trimming at V came to 6 bases and at J to 1 base, leaving 8 bases not matched to a gene. Here the CDR3 DNA reads TGTGCCAGTAGCCCTCCGGGGGGGAGATCCTACGAGCAGTACTTC. This encodes CASSPPGGRSYEQYF.

The genes are TRBV6-1 and TRBJ2-6; 12 bases line up with TRBD1. The germline CDR1 and CDR2 sequences are MNHNS and SASEGT. The CDR3 is made up of 18 amino acids. Losses at the gene ends were 1 base for V and 0 bases for J; bases not matched to a gene: 1. CDR3: CASSEGGQGASGANVLTF. As DNA, the CDR3 is TGTGCCAGCAGTGAAGGGGGACAGGGGGCCTCTGGGGCCAACGTCCTGACTTTC.

The CDR3 sequence: CASSVGAGGYNEQFF. CDR3 DNA: TGTGCCAGCAGCGTAGGGGCGGGGGGCTACAATGAGCAGTTCTTC. This rearrangement joins TRBV9 to TRBJ2-1, with 8 bases matching TRBD2. Germline CDR1 SGDLS, CDR2 YYNGEE. This CDR3 contains 15 residues. J gave up 3 bases and V 0 bases, and 2 bases lay outside the gene matches.

The chain combines TRBV28 with TRBJ1-1; TRBD1 agrees at 7 bases. Trimming removed 5 bases from V and 8 bases from J; junction bases left unmatched: 8. The CDR3 loop spans 13 amino acids. Germline CDR1 MDHEN, CDR2 SYDVKM. CDR3 loop: CASSLGTAAEAFF. DNA of the CDR3: TGTGCCAGCAGTCTGGGGACAGCCGCCGAAGCTTTCTTT.

The V and J genes are TRBV18 and TRBJ2-1, with 11 positions matching TRBD2. CDR1 and CDR2 from the germline V gene are KGHSH and LQKENI. Trimming at V came to 3 bases and at J to 8 bases, leaving 3 bases not matched to a gene. This CDR3 region has 14 residues. In DNA form, the CDR3 reads TGTGCCAGCTCACCGTCTAGCGGGGGGTATGAGCAGTTCTTC. This encodes CASSPSSGGYEQFF.

This clone was observed a few times. The chain is built from TRBV5-4 and TRBJ1-1, with 9 bases lining up with TRBD1. The CDR3 sequence is 13 residues long. The trim removed 5 bases at V and 5 bases at J, leaving 4 bases unmatched. Germline V gene data show CDR1 as SGHNT and CDR2 as YYREEE (reference sequence). In nucleotides, the CDR3 is TGTGCCAGCAGGGGGACAGGGACGACTGAAGCTTTCTTT. Protein product: CASRGTGTTEAFF.

This chain links TRBV6-6 with TRBJ2-5; 7 nucleotides align to TRBD2. The length of the CDR3 is 16 residues. V shed 0 bases, J shed 1 base, and the junction held 5 bases outside the gene matches. Germline CDR1 and CDR2: MNHNY and SVGAGI (reference sequence). CDR3 bases: TGTGCCAGCAGTTACTCGAAGCTAGCGGCCCAAGAGACCCAGTACTTC. Residues: CASSYSKLAAQETQYF.

Here the CDR3 reads CASSLSGGQLNTEAFF. In DNA form, the CDR3 reads TGTGCCAGCAGTTTATCGGGGGGACAGCTGAACACTGAAGCTTTCTTT. V usage is TRBV27 and J usage is TRBJ1-1, with 7 bases fitting TRBD1. CDR3 length: 16 amino acids. The V segment lost 0 bases and the J segment 0 bases; nucleotides outside the gene matches: 4. CDR1 is MNHEY and CDR2 is SMNVEV in the germline V gene (reference sequence).

The gene calls are TRBV27 and TRBJ2-2; 10 bases map to TRBD2. J gave up 5 bases and V 8 bases, and 5 bases lay outside the gene matches. The germline CDR1 and CDR2 sequences are MNHEY and SMNVEV (reference sequence). This CDR3 has 14 amino acids. The CDR3 DNA sequence: TGTGCCAGCGGGGGACTAGCGATGACCGGGGAGCTGTTTTTT. It yields the protein CASGGLAMTGELFF.

J is TRBJ2-7 and V is TRBV27, with 10 bases lining up with TRBD1. CDR1 and CDR2 (germline): MNHEY, SMNVEV (reference sequence). This CDR3 is 14 amino acids long. With V trimmed by 5 bases and J by 7 bases, 8 bases remained unmatched. The CDR3 spells CASSPGTGVREQYF. The CDR3 DNA follows: TGTGCCAGCAGTCCTGGGACAGGGGTGCGGGAGCAGTACTTC.

As concerns this clone: One end of the junction is discordant with germline, which a read error may explain. CDR3 DNA: TGTTCCAGCAGACAGCCCAATTCACCCCTCCACTTT. Residues: CSSRQPNSPLHF. The chain combines TRBV7-9 with TRBJ1-6; perhaps TRBD1 as D (5 bases). The CDR3 runs to 12 residues. Germline V gene data show CDR1 as SEHNR and CDR2 as FQNEAQ (reference sequence).

The rearrangement joins TRBV13 to TRBJ1-1; the D gene is possibly TRBD1 (5 bases). The V end lost 5 bases, the J end lost 0 bases, and 10 bases lay between the germline ends. The CDR3 contains 14 residues. Looked up from germline, CDR1 is PRHDT and CDR2 is FYEKMQ (reference sequence). The CDR3 sequence is CASSILQVNTEAFF. CDR3 DNA sequence: TGTGCCAGCAGCATCTTACAGGTGAACACTGAAGCTTTCTTT.

J is TRBJ2-7 and V is TRBV7-2; 9 bases align to TRBD2. The CDR3 spans 17 residues. Trimming removed 2 bases from V and 0 bases from J; junction bases left unmatched: 8. Per germline, CDR1 SGHTA and CDR2 FQGNSA. The CDR3 loop reads CASSLRPSGMDSYEQYF. DNA of the CDR3: TGTGCCAGCAGCTTACGGCCTAGCGGGATGGACTCCTACGAGCAGTACTTC. Full variable domain (rest looked up from reference TRBV7-2 and TRBJ2-7): GAGVSQSPSNKVTEKGKDVELRCDPISGHTALYWYRQSLGQGLEFLIYFQGNSAPDKSGLPSDRFSAERTGGSVSTLTIQRTQQEDSAVYLCASSLRPSGMDSYEQYFGPGTRLTVT.

The CDR3 protein is CASSLVGSTYEQYF. The CDR3 coding sequence is TGCGCCAGCAGCTTGGTGGGCAGCACCTACGAGCAGTACTTC. The rearrangement links TRBV5-1 to TRBJ2-5; D unclear. The end of the DNA is better explained by TRBJ2-7, so the J call may be wrong. Germline V gene lookup returns CDR1 SGHRS and CDR2 YFSETQ. The CDR3 extends over 14 amino acids.

The chain couples TRBV6-1 to TRBJ2-4, with D perhaps TRBD1 (6 bases). The ends were cut back, 7 bases at V and 2 bases at J, with 12 bases in the middle. The CDR3 has 14 residues. Germline values: CDR1 MNHNS, CDR2 SASEGT. The DNA for the CDR3 is TGTGCCAGCAACCGAGGGGGATCCAAAAACATTCAGTACTTC. As protein: CASNRGGSKNIQYF.

This clone appeared once. The chain is built from TRBV10-3 and TRBJ1-5, with 8 bases fitting TRBD1. Germline lookup yields CDR1 ENHRY and CDR2 SYGVKD. V shed 6 bases, J shed 4 bases, and the junction held 5 bases outside the gene matches. CDR3 length equals 14 residues. The CDR3, as DNA: TGTGCCATCAGCCCCGACAGGGGAAATCAGCCCCAGCATTTT. Its translation: CAISPDRGNQPQHF.

The V call is TRBV6-1, the J call TRBJ2-2, with TRBD1 matching 8 bases. Per germline, CDR1 MNHNS and CDR2 SASEGT. The trim removed 3 bases at V and 3 bases at J, leaving 6 bases unmatched. The length of the CDR3 is 16 residues. Here the CDR3 DNA reads TGTGCCAGCAGTGATTACAGGGGGTCGTACACCGGGGAGCTGTTTTTT. Its protein is CASSDYRGSYTGELFF.

This clone has just a few counts. The chain carries TRBV19 and TRBJ1-1, with 8 positions matching TRBD1. V was clipped by 6 bases and J by 4 bases; unmatched bases: 4. This CDR3 comprises 13 residues. Germline V gene sequence: CDR1 LNHDA, CDR2 SQIVND (reference sequence). CDR3 sequence reads: CASRRTGGTEAFF. The CDR3 DNA reads as TGTGCCAGTAGGCGTACAGGGGGCACTGAAGCTTTCTTT.

The chain links TRBV5-6 to TRBJ1-4; TRBD1 aligns across 7 bases. This CDR3 is 17 amino acids long. The germline V gene encodes CDR1 SGHDT and CDR2 YYEEEE. V was pared by 3 bases and J by 3 bases, with 11 bases of the junction left unmatched. The DNA for the CDR3 is TGTGCCAGCAGCTCTCTCGAGGGGGCGATGCCTAATGAAAAACTGTTTTTT. Its protein product is CASSSLEGAMPNEKLFF.

The chain is built from TRBV15 and TRBJ2-3, with TRBD2 identical over 8 bases. Germline V gives CDR1 LNHNV, CDR2 YYDKDF (reference sequence). The CDR3 runs to 14 residues. The ends lost 5 bases at V and 4 bases at J; junction bases unmatched: 5. The CDR3 nucleotides are TGTGCCACCAGCTCGCGGGGGGCGGCAGATACGCAGTATTTT. Its translation is CATSSRGAADTQYF.

The rearrangement uses TRBV7-9 and TRBJ2-3, with D tentatively TRBD1 (5 bases). The germline gives CDR1 SEHNR, CDR2 FQNEAQ (reference sequence). This CDR3 spans 10 amino acids. V lost 4 bases to trimming and J lost 14 bases, with 10 bases between them. In nucleotides, the CDR3 is TGTGCCAGCAGCTCAACAGGCTTGTATTTT. As protein: CASSSTGLYF.

This clone was found a few times. This chain uses TRBV6-1 with TRBJ2-5; D ambiguous. V lost 4 bases, J lost 4 bases, and 13 bases lay in between. There are 14 residues in the CDR3. CDR1 is MNHNS, CDR2 SASEGT, per germline. DNA for the CDR3: TGTGCCAGCAGTGCCCTCAGACTGGGAGAGACCCAGTACTTC. Translation gives CASSALRLGETQYF.

This rearrangement joins TRBV11-1 to TRBJ2-3, with 8 bases fitting TRBD2. V gave up 1 base and J gave up 2 bases; unmatched junction bases: 2. The CDR3 sequence is 15 residues long. The germline V gene has CDR1 SGHAT and CDR2 FQDESV (reference sequence). CDR3 coding DNA: TGTGCCAGCAGCTTAGGTAGCGGGGCCACAGATACGCAGTATTTT. Protein product: CASSLGSGATDTQYF.